One sample yielded the 12 T cell receptor beta chains listed below, sequenced in a study of T cells in Graves' hyperthyroidism and ophthalmopathy. Amplification yielded TCR beta CDR3 regions, with RNA transcripts as the source. First-round RT-PCR with HTBI primers amplified the TCR CDR3 region. In TCRdb, the multiplex PCR reads were re-called with MiXCR into one record per CDR3 protein. The data show hundreds of thousands of distinct CDR3 sequences, over 35% seen once. Material: blood. Source of these receptors: a man aged 18 to 35 with Graves' hyperthyroidism.

The chain carries TRBV20-1 and TRBJ1-3, with D hard to call. CDR1 and CDR2 (germline): DFQATT, SNEGSKA (reference sequence). This CDR3 is built from 12 residues. CDR3 amino acids: CGLFSSGNTIYF. The CDR3 region has the DNA TGCGGACTCTTTAGCTCTGGAAACACCATATATTTT.

This rearrangement joins TRBV9 to TRBJ2-7; 7 positions match TRBD2. The J call may be faulty, since TRBJ2-5 better matches the DNA end. CDR3 length: 17 amino acids. The germline V gene has CDR1 SGDLS and CDR2 YYNGEE. CDR3 protein: CASSAKGLAAYQETQYF. CDR3 bases: TGTGCCAGCAGCGCGAAGGGCCTAGCGGCCTACCAAGAGACCCAGTACTTC.

This clonotype was recorded many times. CDR3 bases: TGCAGCGTTGCCGACAGGGTTACCGGGGAGCTGTTTTTT. Translation gives CSVADRVTGELFF. The chain employs TRBV29-1 and TRBJ2-2, with TRBD1 matching 7 bases. The CDR3 extends over 13 amino acids. V lost 4 bases and J lost 5; bases outside the gene matches: 4. CDR1 and CDR2 (germline): SQVTM, ANQGSEA.

This clonotype was seen many times. The chain links TRBV10-3 to TRBJ2-7; 13 bases agree with TRBD2. The CDR3 is made up of 15 amino acids. Germline lookup yields CDR1 ENHRY and CDR2 SYGVKD. The V and J ends lost 0 bases and 4 bases, in that order; junction bases with no gene match: 0. The CDR3 here is CAISESGLAGYEQYF. The CDR3 DNA reads as TGTGCCATCAGTGAGTCGGGACTAGCGGGATACGAGCAGTACTTC.

V usage is TRBV7-6 and J usage is TRBJ2-2; 8 bases agree with TRBD2. Trimming removed 1 base from V and 2 bases from J; junction bases left unmatched: 6. The CDR3 length is 17 residues. From germline, CDR1 is SGHVS and CDR2 FNYEAQ. The CDR3 spells CASSLGGGGLNTGELFF. In nucleotides, the CDR3 is TGTGCCAGCAGCTTAGGAGGCGGGGGGTTAAACACCGGGGAGCTGTTTTTT.

About this clonotype: One base away lies a much larger clone, so this may be a sequencing read error. V is TRBV9 and J is TRBJ1-1; D ambiguous. Germline V gene data show CDR1 as SGDLS and CDR2 as YYNGEE. The CDR3 has 13 residues. CDR3 sequence (DNA): TGTGCCAGCAGCGTCCAGAAAGGTACTGAAGCTCTCTTT. It encodes CASSVQKGTEALF.

The chain employs TRBV29-1 and TRBJ2-7; D might be TRBD1 (6 bases). From germline, CDR1 is SQVTM and CDR2 ANQGSEA. The CDR3 loop spans 14 amino acids. Trimming shortened V by 5 bases and J by 5 bases, and 19 bases separated the two germline ends. The CDR3 here is CSVLWGQDRNEQYF. The CDR3 coding sequence is TGCAGCGTTCTGTGGGGCCAAGACAGGAACGAGCAGTACTTC.

This clonotype was found many times. The J gene is TRBJ2-7, the V gene TRBV15; D not certain. The CDR3 loop spans 15 amino acids. Germline CDR1 and CDR2: LNHNV and YYDKDF (reference sequence). With 5 bases removed from V and 5 bases from J, the gap between germline ends came to 19 bases. CDR3 loop: CATSLRTVVRDEQYF. In DNA form, the CDR3 reads TGTGCCACCAGCCTAAGAACGGTAGTCCGGGACGAGCAGTACTTC.

This clonotype was recorded a few times. Written as DNA, the CDR3 is TGTGCCAGCAGCCTCGAGGGGGGCTGGGAGACCCAGTACTTC. Translating gives CASSLEGGWETQYF. This sequence joins TRBV2 and TRBJ2-5; D is tentatively TRBD1 or TRBD2 (6 bases each). The CDR3 runs to 14 residues. Germline CDR1 reads SNHLY; CDR2 reads FYNNEI. The germline V and J ends were trimmed by 6 bases and 5 bases, with 16 bases remaining between them. The variable domain in full, with the rest retrieved from reference TRBV2 and TRBJ2-5, is EPEVTQTPSHQVTQMGQEVILRCVPISNHLYFYWYRQILGQKVEFLVSFYNNEISEKSEIFDDQFSVERPDGSNFTLKIRSTKLEDSAMYFCASSLEGGWETQYFGPGTRLLVL.

The rearrangement joins TRBV9 to TRBJ1-4; possibly TRBD1 for D (5 bases). Germline CDR1 SGDLS, CDR2 YYNGEE. V lost 4 bases, J lost 8 bases, and 21 bases lay in between. The CDR3 length is 16 residues. CDR3 nucleotide sequence: TGTGCCAGCAGCCCCGGAAGGAGGGGATTCGGGGAAAAACTGTTTTTT. Its protein product is CASSPGRRGFGEKLFF.

This clonotype was detected ten times or more. The chain carries TRBV2 and TRBJ1-1; no clear D gene. V was cut by 4 bases and J by 8 bases, with 8 bases left in between. CDR3 length: 11 residues. Germline lookup yields CDR1 SNHLY and CDR2 FYNNEI. The chain's CDR3 is CASSGVPEAFF. CDR3 nucleotides: TGTGCCAGCAGTGGGGTCCCAGAAGCTTTCTTT.

The chain uses TRBV7-8 and TRBJ1-2, with a weak D call TRBD1 (5 bases). The CDR3 runs to 14 residues. V was cut by 7 bases and J by 8 bases, with 20 bases left in between. CDR1 is SGHVS and CDR2 is FQNEAQ in the germline V gene. The CDR3 sequence: CASTFLIETDGYTF. In DNA form, the CDR3 reads TGTGCCAGCACCTTCCTCATTGAGACAGACGGCTACACCTTC.